The T cell receptor beta chain described here comes from a study of early T cells in non-severe SARS-CoV-2 infection. Study-level background: Chains were unpaired, as sequencing was done on bulk RNA from unsorted whole blood.

Study-level findings and limits: Anti-spike CD8 specificities were favored by VDJdb matching, whose results missed private and CD4 specificities.

MiXCR, run by TCRdb on the 5' RACE reads, gives a single entry per CDR3 protein. The sample lists 75,000 to 80,000 distinct CDR3 sequences; roughly a sixth were seen once. This clonotype was recorded at least ten times. Its cognate antigen is unknown. Germline assignment: CDR1 SGHAT and CDR2 FQNNGV. This CDR3 region has 15 residues. The V and J ends lost 1 base and 6 bases, in that order; junction bases with no gene match: 8. The clonotype originates from an adult who was a healthcare worker with PCR-confirmed SARS-CoV-2 infection or an uninfected control (not recorded which). The chain couples TRBV11-2 to TRBJ1-1, with TRBD1 identical over 7 bases. Sequencing was carried out using whole blood. The CDR3 loop is CASSLGGGGAAEAFF. CDR3 bases: TGTGCCAGCAGCTTAGGGGGAGGGGGCGCCGCTGAAGCTTTCTTT.